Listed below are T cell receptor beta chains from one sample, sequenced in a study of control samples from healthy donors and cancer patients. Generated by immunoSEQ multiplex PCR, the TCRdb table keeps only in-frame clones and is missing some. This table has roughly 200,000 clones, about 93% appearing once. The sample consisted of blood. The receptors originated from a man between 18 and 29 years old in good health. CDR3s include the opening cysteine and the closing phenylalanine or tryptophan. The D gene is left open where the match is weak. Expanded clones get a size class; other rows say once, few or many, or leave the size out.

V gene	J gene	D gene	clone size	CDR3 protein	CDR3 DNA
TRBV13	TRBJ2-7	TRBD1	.	CASSPSDRGFYEQYF	TGTGCCAGCAGCCCATCGGACAGGGGATTCTACGAGCAGTACTTC
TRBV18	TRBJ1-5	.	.	CASSPRDQPQHF	TGTGCCAGCTCACCACGCGATCAGCCCCAGCATTTT
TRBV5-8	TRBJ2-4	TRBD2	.	CASSLSWEGPKNIQYF	TGTGCCAGCAGCTTGTCCTGGGAGGGTCCCAAAAACATTCAGTACTTC
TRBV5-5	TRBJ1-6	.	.	CASRQINSPLHF	TGTGCCAGCAGACAGATCAATTCACCCCTCCACTTT
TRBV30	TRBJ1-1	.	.	CASTGNTEAFF	TGTGCGTCGACAGGGAACACTGAAGCTTTCTTT
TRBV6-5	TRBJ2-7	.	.	CASSHRDSGYEQYF	TGTGCCAGCAGCCATCGGGACTCCGGCTACGAGCAGTACTTC
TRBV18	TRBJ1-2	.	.	CASSPQGVYGYTF	TGTGCCAGCTCACCACAGGGGGTATATGGCTACACCTTC
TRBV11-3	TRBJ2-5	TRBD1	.	CASSSDRAETQYF	TGTGCCAGCAGTTCGGACAGGGCAGAGACCCAGTACTTC
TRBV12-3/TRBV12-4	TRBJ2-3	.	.	CASSLSANTQYF	TGTGCCAGCAGTTTAAGTGCAAATACGCAGTATTTT
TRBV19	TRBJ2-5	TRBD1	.	CASSLTGTAQLETQYF	TGTGCCAGTAGCCTGACGGGGACAGCCCAACTGGAGACCCAGTACTTC
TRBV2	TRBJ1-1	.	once	CASSEFGDRYTEAFF	TGTGCCAGCAGTGAATTTGGCGATCGGTACACTGAAGCTTTCTTT
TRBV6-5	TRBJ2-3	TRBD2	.	CASSYSGLAGTDTQYF	TGTGCCAGCAGTTACTCAGGACTAGCGGGCACAGATACGCAGTATTTT
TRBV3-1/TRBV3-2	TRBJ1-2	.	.	CAVRSTEGYTF	TGTGCCGTTCGATCAACGGAGGGCTACACCTTC
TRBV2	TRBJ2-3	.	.	CASSEAGDRIDTQYF	TGTGCCAGCAGTGAAGCCGGAGACAGGATTGATACGCAGTATTTT
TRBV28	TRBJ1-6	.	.	CASSLGSGSSPLHF	TGTGCCAGCAGTTTAGGCAGTGGCAGTTCACCCCTCCACTTT
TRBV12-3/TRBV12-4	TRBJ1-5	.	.	CASSFFPRPQHF	TGTGCCAGCAGTTTTTTCCCCCGCCCCCAGCATTTT
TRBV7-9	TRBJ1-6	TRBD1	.	CASSYGTGNSYNSPLHF	TGTGCCAGCAGCTACGGGACAGGGAACTCCTATAATTCACCCCTCCACTTT
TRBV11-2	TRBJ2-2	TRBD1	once	CAQGAGNTGELFF	TGTGCACAGGGGGCAGGGAACACCGGGGAGCTGTTTTTT
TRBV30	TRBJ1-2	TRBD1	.	CAWSVVPGQGARVYGYTF	TGTGCCTGGAGTGTAGTTCCGGGACAGGGGGCGCGAGTCTATGGCTACACCTTC
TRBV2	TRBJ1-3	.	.	CASSALGSGNTIYF	TGTGCCAGCAGTGCTCTGGGTTCTGGAAACACCATATATTTT
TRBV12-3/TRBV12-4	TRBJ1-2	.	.	CASSSTGSYGYTF	TGTGCCAGCAGTTCGACAGGCAGCTATGGCTACACCTTC
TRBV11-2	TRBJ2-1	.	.	CASSLRGGRYNEQFF	TGTGCCAGCAGCTTAAGGGGGGGCCGTTACAATGAGCAGTTCTTC
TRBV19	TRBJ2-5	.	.	CASSMSRGETQYF	TGTGCCAGTAGTATGTCAAGGGGAGAGACCCAGTACTTC
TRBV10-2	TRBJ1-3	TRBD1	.	CASSETGAGNTIYF	TGCGCCAGCAGTGAGACAGGGGCAGGAAACACCATATATTTT
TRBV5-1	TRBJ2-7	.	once	CASSFNSLGEQYF	TGCGCCAGCAGCTTTAACTCCCTCGGGGAGCAGTACTTC
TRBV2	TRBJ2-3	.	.	CASMRRRMGTSTDTQYF	TGTGCCAGCATGAGGAGGCGGATGGGGACCAGCACAGATACGCAGTATTTT
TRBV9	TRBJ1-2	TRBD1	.	CASSASGGDYGYTF	TGTGCCAGCAGCGCATCAGGGGGCGACTATGGCTACACCTTC
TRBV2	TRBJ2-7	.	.	CASGGYEQYF	TGTGCCAGCGGGGGCTACGAGCAGTACTTC
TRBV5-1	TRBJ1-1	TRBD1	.	CASRDRQGGTEAFF	TGCGCCAGCAGAGATCGACAGGGGGGCACTGAAGCTTTCTTT
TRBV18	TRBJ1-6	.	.	CASSLQGWDSPLHF	TGTGCCAGCTCACTGCAGGGTTGGGATTCACCCCTCCACTTT
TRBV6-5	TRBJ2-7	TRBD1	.	CASRTGESIYEQYF	TGTGCCAGCAGGACAGGGGAAAGTATCTACGAGCAGTACTTC
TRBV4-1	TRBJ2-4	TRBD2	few	CASSRLAGGENIQYF	TGCGCCAGCAGCCGACTAGCGGGGGGGGAAAACATTCAGTACTTC
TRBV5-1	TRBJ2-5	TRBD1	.	CASRSEGQTIETQYF	TGCGCCAGCAGATCTGAGGGACAGACTATAGAGACCCAGTACTTC
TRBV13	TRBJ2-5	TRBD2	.	CASSPGLAETQYF	TGTGCCAGCAGCCCGGGACTAGCGGAGACCCAGTACTTC
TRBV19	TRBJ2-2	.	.	CASSNQGLFIGELFF	TGTGCCAGTAGTAACCAGGGACTGTTCATCGGGGAGCTGTTTTTT